These 2 T cell receptor beta chains were all obtained from the same sample, sequenced in a study of neurological immune-mediated disorders (dated by TCRdb to the late 2010s). The library was generated by 5' RACE. Reads for this sample came from an Illumina HiSeq 2500. The public reads were run again by TCRdb, first through fastp at Q25 and then through MiXCR, and only productive beta chains were kept. CDR3 protein sequences are deduplicated, and each keeps its most common genes and DNA. This sample holds about 14,000 distinct CDR3 sequences; less than 15% were observed only once. In total, the top ten clones hold about two fifths of the sample. Sequencing input: CD8+ T cells from blood. The receptor source for this set is a female donor with HTLV-1-associated myelopathy (HAM/TSP).

This clonotype appeared many times. This chain uses TRBV28 with TRBJ2-7; D perhaps matches TRBD1 (6 bases). Germline CDR1 and CDR2: MDHEN and SYDVKM. The V and J ends lost 6 bases and 2 bases respectively, with 14 bases between them. This CDR3 spans 14 amino acids. The CDR3 is CASSIDRRPYEQYF. For the CDR3, the DNA is TGTGCCAGCAGCATAGACAGGAGACCCTACGAGCAGTACTTC.

This clonotype showed up many times. This chain uses TRBV7-8 with TRBJ1-1, with D uncertain. Germline loops: CDR1 SGHVS, CDR2 FQNEAQ. The CDR3 totals 13 residues. V shed 3 bases and J shed 1 base, with 6 bases lying between them. Here the CDR3 reads CASSFRGNTEAFF. CDR3 DNA: TGTGCCAGCAGCTTCCGGGGGAACACTGAAGCTTTCTTT.